This entry lists 7 T cell receptor beta chains sequenced from one sample in a study of blood T cell repertoires in COVID-19. Libraries were prepared by immunoSEQ multiplex PCR; TCRdb keeps only in-frame clonotypes and omits some of them. The table includes approximately 120,000 clones, about nine tenths detected once. Sequenced input: peripheral blood. The receptors shown here come from a human donor in a cohort sampled during active COVID-19.

The gene calls are TRBV5-4 and TRBJ2-5, with 15 bases that match TRBD2. CDR1 SGHNT and CDR2 YYREEE come from the germline V gene (reference sequence). V was clipped by 3 bases and J by 1 base; unmatched bases: 4. CDR3 length: 17 residues. The CDR3 loop reads CASSSGTSGGTQETQYF. The CDR3 DNA follows: TGTGCCAGCAGCTCCGGGACTAGCGGGGGGACCCAAGAGACCCAGTACTTC.

CDR3 loop: CASLPLARSTDTQYF. Here the CDR3 DNA reads TGTGCCAGCCTCCCGCTGGCCAGAAGCACAGATACGCAGTATTTT. V and J are TRBV28 and TRBJ2-3; no firm D call. The V gene's germline CDR1 is MDHEN and CDR2 SYDVKM. The CDR3 sequence is 15 residues long. With 8 bases removed from V and 0 bases from J, the gap between germline ends came to 15 bases.

V gene TRBV7-3 combines with J gene TRBJ2-3; no firm D call. CDR1 and CDR2 (germline): SGHTA, FQGTGA. V lost 3 bases and J 2 bases, leaving 18 bases between the germline ends. The CDR3 consists of 17 residues. The CDR3: CASSLNGGTNPTDTQYF. The CDR3, as DNA: TGTGCCAGCAGCTTGAACGGCGGAACCAATCCCACAGATACGCAGTATTTT.

The V and J genes are TRBV2 and TRBJ2-7, with 9 bases fitting TRBD1. This CDR3 is 12 amino acids long. V shed 10 bases, J shed 6 bases, and the junction held 7 bases outside the gene matches. Germline CDR1 reads SNHLY; CDR2 reads FYNNEI. The CDR3 sequence is CATGWTGVEQYF. Written as DNA, the CDR3 is TGTGCCACCGGCTGGACAGGGGTCGAGCAGTACTTC. Supplemented by reference TRBV2 and TRBJ2-7, the full variable domain reads EPEVTQTPSHQVTQMGQEVILRCVPISNHLYFYWYRQILGQKVEFLVSFYNNEISEKSEIFDDQFSVERPDGSNFTLKIRSTKLEDSAMYFCATGWTGVEQYFGPGTRLTVT.

This chain joins TRBV19 and TRBJ1-1, with D unresolved. CDR1 and CDR2 (germline): LNHDA, SQIVND (reference sequence). This CDR3 has 15 residues. Trimming took off 3 bases at V and 0 bases at J, with 11 bases between the two ends. CDR3 amino acids: CASSMAGSMNTEAFF. As DNA, the CDR3 is TGTGCCAGTAGTATGGCAGGTTCTATGAACACTGAAGCTTTCTTT.

The V and J genes are TRBV20-1 and TRBJ1-1; D call uncertain. Germline V gives CDR1 DFQATT, CDR2 SNEGSKA (reference sequence). The CDR3 is 14 amino acids. Trimming cost V 3 bases and J 5 bases, with 16 bases left between them. CDR3 nucleotides: TGCAGTGCTAGTTCATCCCTCCAGGCTACTGAAGCTTTCTTT. Translation gives CSASSSLQATEAFF.

This clone was counted a single time. The rearrangement uses TRBV3-1 (or the pseudogene TRBV3-2) and TRBJ2-1, with D possibly matching TRBD1 (5 bases). CDR3 length equals 20 residues. Trimming removed 2 bases from V and 4 bases from J, with 27 bases in between. The germline CDR1 and CDR2 sequences are LGHDT and YNNKEL (reference sequence). CDR3 region: CASSQPRSRVRQPLYNEQFF. CDR3 nucleotides: TGTGCCAGCAGCCAACCGAGGAGCAGGGTCAGACAACCCCTGTACAATGAGCAGTTCTTC.